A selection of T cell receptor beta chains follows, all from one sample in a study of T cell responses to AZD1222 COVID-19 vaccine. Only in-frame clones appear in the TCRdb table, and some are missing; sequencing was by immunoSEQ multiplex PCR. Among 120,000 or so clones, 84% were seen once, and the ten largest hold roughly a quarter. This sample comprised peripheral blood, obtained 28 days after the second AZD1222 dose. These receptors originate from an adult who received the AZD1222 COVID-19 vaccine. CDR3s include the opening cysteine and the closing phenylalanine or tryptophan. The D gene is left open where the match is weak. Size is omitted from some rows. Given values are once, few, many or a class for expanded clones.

CASSSGPVRQYF TGTGCCAGCAGCTCGGGACCGGTGCGGCAGTACTTC - TRBV7-9 - 12 TRBJ2-7
CASSQGWTEAFF TGTGCCAGCAGTCAGGGCTGGACTGAAGCTTTCTTT - TRBV6-5 - 12 TRBJ1-1
CASSPDRNYGYTF TGTGCCAGCAGCCCCGACAGGAACTATGGCTACACCTTC - TRBV7-9 once 13 TRBJ1-2
CASRWVLGAAPLAGTEAFF TGTGCCAGCAGATGGGTTCTGGGGGCCGCACCCCTTGCGGGCACTGAAGCTTTCTTT - TRBV19 - 19 TRBJ1-1
CASSPGLANTGELFF TGTGCCAGCTCACCGGGACTAGCGAACACCGGGGAGCTGTTTTTT TRBD2 TRBV18 - 15 TRBJ2-2
CASSVASGVGYTF TGTGCCAGCAGCGTAGCCTCAGGTGTAGGCTACACCTTC - TRBV9 - 13 TRBJ1-2
CASSTDYEQYF TGCGCCAGCAGCACCGACTACGAGCAGTACTTC - TRBV5-1 - 11 TRBJ2-7
CASSFGGGVSYEQYF TGTGCCAGCAGCTTCGGCGGGGGGGTTTCCTACGAGCAGTACTTC TRBD2 TRBV7-2 - 15 TRBJ2-7
CASSYLGGPRNLDF TGTGCCAGCAGTTACTTGGGGGGACCCAGGAACCTCGATTTC - TRBV6-2/TRBV6-3 - 14 TRBJ2-7
CASSYDTGELFF TGTGCCAGCAGTTACGACACCGGGGAGCTGTTTTTT - TRBV6-5 - 12 TRBJ2-2
CASSSRGTRDGTDTQYF TGTGCCAGTAGCTCTAGAGGGACTAGAGACGGCACAGATACGCAGTATTTT TRBD2 TRBV19 - 17 TRBJ2-3
CASSYRGNTEAFF TGTGCCAGCAGTTATAGGGGTAACACTGAAGCTTTCTTT - TRBV6-5 - 13 TRBJ1-1
CASGRAGEQFF TGTGCCAGCGGACGGGCAGGCGAGCAGTTCTTC - TRBV12-3/TRBV12-4 - 11 TRBJ2-1
CASSPGGTRNTIYF TGTGCCAGCAGTCCAGGGGGGACCCGAAACACCATATATTTT TRBD1 TRBV28 - 14 TRBJ1-3
CASSQDRPGPSNSPLHF TGTGCCAGCAGCCAAGACAGGCCGGGACCTTCGAATTCACCCCTCCACTTT - TRBV3-1/TRBV3-2 - 17 TRBJ1-6
CASSQDWGPPPEQFF TGTGCCAGCAGCCAAGATTGGGGACCTCCCCCCGAGCAGTTCTTC - TRBV4-2 once 15 TRBJ2-1
CASSQDLGGPSSYNSPLHF TGCGCCAGCAGCCAAGACCTCGGCGGCCCCAGCTCCTATAATTCACCCCTCCACTTT - TRBV4-3 - 19 TRBJ1-6
CASSQDGDRGTEAFF TGCGCCAGCAGCCAAGACGGGGACAGGGGGACTGAAGCTTTCTTT TRBD1 TRBV4-1 - 15 TRBJ1-1
CASKASETGGTGELFF TGTGCCAGTAAGGCCTCCGAGACAGGGGGCACCGGGGAGCTGTTTTTT TRBD1 TRBV18 - 16 TRBJ2-2
CASSPWIGSNTEAFF TGTGCCAGCAGCCCCTGGATAGGGAGCAACACTGAAGCTTTCTTT - TRBV6-6 - 15 TRBJ1-1
CASSLQGGAYQPQHF TGTGCCAGCAGCTTACAGGGGGGCGCGTACCAGCCCCAGCATTTT TRBD1 TRBV7-2 - 15 TRBJ1-5
CASSVREGSTGELFF TGTGCCAGCAGTGTCAGAGAGGGATCCACCGGGGAGCTGTTTTTT - TRBV6-6 - 15 TRBJ2-2
CASSLTRSRRETQYF TGCGCCAGCAGCCTGACACGCAGCCGGCGAGAGACCCAGTACTTC - TRBV4-3 few 15 TRBJ2-5
CAISEGRGTYEQYF TGTGCCATCAGTGAGGGCAGGGGAACCTACGAGCAGTACTTC - TRBV10-3 - 14 TRBJ2-7
CAIRGTGAGTGELFF TGTGCCATCAGGGGGACAGGGGCTGGCACCGGGGAGCTGTTTTTT TRBD1 TRBV10-3 - 15 TRBJ2-2
CASSPPRGLLAGGTEQYF TGTGCCAGCTCACCACCGAGGGGCCTACTAGCGGGGGGGACTGAGCAGTACTTC TRBD2 TRBV18 - 18 TRBJ2-7
CASSLEARTGNGGYTF TGTGCCAGCAGCTTGGAAGCTCGGACTGGGAATGGCGGCTACACCTTC - TRBV7-9 - 16 TRBJ1-2
CASSYSDTQYF TGTGCCAGCAGTTACTCGGATACGCAGTATTTT - TRBV6-5 - 11 TRBJ2-3
CASSLQGWNQPQHF TGTGCCAGCAGTTTACAGGGATGGAATCAGCCCCAGCATTTT - TRBV28 - 14 TRBJ1-5
CAISESPGSSYNEQFF TGTGCCATCAGTGAGTCCCCAGGGAGCTCCTACAATGAGCAGTTCTTC - TRBV10-3 - 16 TRBJ2-1
CASSVTQGDTEAFF TGTGCCAGCAGCGTCACTCAGGGGGATACTGAAGCTTTCTTT TRBD1 TRBV9 - 14 TRBJ1-1
CASSLRTGLWANVLTF TGTGCCAGCAGCTTGCGGACGGGCCTCTGGGCCAACGTCCTGACTTTC - TRBV7-9 - 16 TRBJ2-6
CASSLEGTGVYGYTF TGTGCCAGCAGCTTAGAAGGGACAGGAGTCTATGGCTACACCTTC TRBD1 TRBV7-9 - 15 TRBJ1-2
CSVRVGADTEAFF TGCAGCGTCCGCGTGGGGGCCGACACTGAAGCTTTCTTT - TRBV29-1 - 13 TRBJ1-1
CASSFAGTGGDEQYF TGTGCCAGCAGCTTTGCCGGGACAGGGGGGGACGAGCAGTACTTC TRBD1 TRBV5-6 - 15 TRBJ2-7